The 27 T cell receptor beta chains below come from one sample, sequenced in a study of blood T cells in healthy people across ages. A sample-barcoded 5' primer and a J-beta primer mix were used in a second PCR of roughly 7 to 12 cycles. TCRdb recomputed calls from the 5' RACE reads with MiXCR, one row per CDR3 protein. This sample carries roughly 500,000 distinct CDR3 sequences, 27% of them seen once, and the ten largest clones take about 18%. Sequencing input: blood. The receptor source for this set is a woman in her 70s in good health.

This chain links TRBV5-4 with TRBJ2-7, with D maybe TRBD1 (6 bases). The better agreement between TRBJ2-5 and the DNA end casts doubt on the J call. The germline V gene encodes CDR1 SGHNT and CDR2 YYREEE (reference sequence). The CDR3 runs to 14 residues. This chain's CDR3 is CASSIRGIQETQYF. The DNA for the CDR3 is TGTGCCAGCAGCATCAGGGGAATACAAGAGACCCAGTACTTC.

This clonotype was found many times. This chain joins TRBV7-2 and TRBJ2-6, with D possibly being TRBD1 (5 bases). The CDR3 is made up of 15 amino acids. The V and J ends lost 3 bases and 4 bases respectively, with 10 bases between them. Germline V gene sequence: CDR1 SGHTA, CDR2 FQGNSA. The CDR3 spells CASSFAGIGANVLTF. The CDR3 DNA reads as TGTGCCAGCAGCTTCGCAGGGATCGGGGCCAACGTCCTGACTTTC.

The chain combines TRBV29-1 with TRBJ2-7; D gene uncertain. CDR1 is SQVTM, CDR2 ANQGSEA, per germline. With 5 bases removed from V and 5 bases from J, the gap between germline ends came to 13 bases. This CDR3 is built from 12 residues. CDR3 in DNA: TGCAGCGTTCTCACTGCCAAGAACGAGCAGTACTTC. Protein: CSVLTAKNEQYF.

The V call is TRBV20-1, the J call TRBJ1-6; TRBD1 might be the D (5 bases). The ends were cut back, 3 bases at V and 10 bases at J, with 22 bases in the middle. The CDR3 contains 16 residues. Germline V gives CDR1 DFQATT, CDR2 SNEGSKA (reference sequence). The CDR3 spells CSASGGSAVIGSPLHF. CDR3 nucleotide sequence: TGCAGTGCTAGTGGGGGGTCGGCCGTAATTGGGTCACCCCTCCACTTT.

V gene TRBV29-1 combines with J gene TRBJ2-5; 8 bases map to TRBD1. Gene TRBJ2-7 matches the end of the DNA better, so the J call may be wrong. The CDR3 contains 12 residues. Germline lookup yields CDR1 SQVTM and CDR2 ANQGSEA. CDR3 DNA sequence: TGCAGCGTCAACGGACAGGGTATCGAGCAGTACTTC. This gives the protein CSVNGQGIEQYF.

This clonotype was seen at least ten times. The chain uses TRBV15 and TRBJ2-6, with D possibly being TRBD2 (6 bases). The germline V and J ends were trimmed by 4 bases and 1 base, with 14 bases remaining between them. The V gene's germline CDR1 is LNHNV and CDR2 YYDKDF (reference sequence). CDR3 length: 17 amino acids. CDR3 in DNA: TGTGCCACCAGCAAATCTCCAGGGAGGTCTGGGGCCAACGTCCTGACTTTC. This sequence encodes CATSKSPGRSGANVLTF.

In this sample, this clonotype turned up many times. The J gene is TRBJ2-1, the V gene TRBV29-1; D may be TRBD2 (6 bases). CDR1 and CDR2 (germline): SQVTM, ANQGSEA. This CDR3 comprises 15 residues. V lost 3 bases and J 2 bases, leaving 14 bases between the germline ends. The chain's CDR3 is CSVEGIGSAYNEQFF. The DNA of the CDR3 is TGCAGCGTTGAGGGGATCGGGAGCGCCTACAATGAGCAGTTCTTC.

As to this clonotype: Germline and junction disagree at one end, which may indicate a read error. The chain uses TRBV20-1 and TRBJ2-7, with 9 bases lining up with TRBD2. The CDR3 sequence is 14 residues long. CDR1 is DFQATT, CDR2 SNEGSKA, per germline (reference sequence). Here the CDR3 reads CSARDGTSSYEQCF. CDR3 bases: TGCAGTGCTAGAGACGGGACTAGCTCCTACGAGCAGTGCTTC.

The genes are TRBV21-1 and TRBJ2-6; the table gives TRBD2 as D, unverified against the DNA. TRBV21-1 is assigned pseudogene status. This CDR3 spans 13 amino acids. CDR3 DNA: TGTGCCAGAGGAGGGGCTGGGGCCAACGTCCTGACTTTC. Protein: CARGGAGANVLTF.

The chain has TRBV20-1 and TRBJ2-2; no clear D. CDR3 length equals 11 residues. V dropped 5 bases and J dropped 7 bases, with 8 bases sitting between them. Germline-derived CDR1 and CDR2 are DFQATT and SNEGSKA (reference sequence). The CDR3 sequence: CSASTFGELFF. The CDR3 DNA reads as TGCAGTGCTTCTACCTTCGGGGAGCTGTTTTTT.

The chain combines TRBV7-2 with TRBJ1-2; a possible D gene is TRBD1 (6 bases). Per germline, CDR1 SGHTA and CDR2 FQGNSA. The length of the CDR3 is 15 residues. V was clipped by 5 bases and J by 5 bases, with 18 bases between them. This CDR3 is CASSRPQGTYYGYTF. The CDR3 nucleotides are TGTGCCAGCAGCCGTCCCCAGGGGACCTATTATGGCTACACCTTC.

The genes are TRBV6-2 or TRBV6-3 and TRBJ2-7, with 10 bases fitting TRBD1. The germline gives CDR1 MNHEY, CDR2 SVGEGT. CDR3 length: 15 amino acids. The V gene end was trimmed by 6 bases and the J gene end by 3 bases; junction bases not matched to a gene: 8. CDR3 amino acids: CASRSGQGDLYEQYF. The CDR3, as DNA: TGTGCCAGCAGATCCGGACAGGGGGACCTCTACGAGCAGTACTTC.

A remark on this clonotype: Given a much more abundant clone one base away, this may be a read error. DNA of the CDR3: TGTGCCAGCAGCTCTCAAGCGGACACTGAAGCTCTCTTT. This translates into CASSSQADTEALF. The V call is TRBV12-3 or TRBV12-4, the J call TRBJ1-1, with D perhaps TRBD1 (5 bases). This CDR3 has 13 residues.

J is TRBJ2-5 and V is TRBV29-1; the D is unclear. With the DNA end fitting TRBJ2-7 better, the J assignment may be wrong. Germline CDR1 is SQVTM and CDR2 is ANQGSEA. The CDR3 covers 14 residues. The CDR3 region has the DNA TGCAGCGTCCCCCCGCTAGGTGCTCAGGACGAGCAGTACTTC. It yields the protein CSVPPLGAQDEQYF.

Comment on this clonotype: Germline and junction disagree at one end, which may indicate a read error. The rearrangement uses TRBV4-2 and TRBJ2-2; 11 positions match TRBD2. Germline values: CDR1 LGHNA, CDR2 YNFKEQ. The CDR3 sequence is 17 residues long. The CDR3 nucleotides read TGTGCCAGCAGCCAAGATACTAGCGGGGGACTCACCGGGGAGCTGCTTTTT. Encoded protein: CASSQDTSGGLTGELLF.

The chain joins TRBV20-1 to TRBJ2-5; maybe TRBD2 (6 bases). V was shortened by 2 bases and J by 7 bases, with 14 bases between the two germline ends. CDR1 DFQATT and CDR2 SNEGSKA come from the germline V gene (reference sequence). This CDR3 has 13 amino acids. The chain's CDR3 is CSARTSQSWTQYF. The CDR3 DNA reads TGCAGTGCTAGAACTAGCCAGAGTTGGACCCAGTACTTC.

There are a few counts of this clonotype. The chain recombines TRBV7-2 with TRBJ1-1, with D unresolved. CDR1 is SGHTA and CDR2 is FQGNSA in the germline V gene. Trimming took 2 bases from V and 3 from J, leaving 10 bases between them. The CDR3 is 14 amino acids. CDR3 protein: CASSLRPTDTEAFF. As DNA, the CDR3 is TGTGCCAGCAGCTTACGTCCTACGGACACTGAAGCTTTCTTT.

This chain joins TRBV6-2 or TRBV6-3 and TRBJ1-1; 9 positions agree with TRBD1. This CDR3 spans 15 amino acids. V was clipped by 8 bases and J by 5 bases; unmatched bases: 12. Germline V CDR1 and CDR2: MNHEY, SVGEGT. The CDR3 loop is CASFSRTGVGTEAFF. As DNA, the CDR3 is TGTGCCAGCTTCAGTCGGACAGGGGTAGGGACTGAAGCTTTCTTT.

The chain is built from TRBV7-2 and TRBJ1-1; no firm D call. The CDR3 is made up of 16 amino acids. Looked up from germline, CDR1 is SGHTA and CDR2 is FQGNSA. The ends were cut back, 1 base at V and 0 bases at J, with 12 bases in the middle. The CDR3 here is CASSLGSRSLNTEAFF. In DNA form, the CDR3 reads TGTGCCAGCAGCTTAGGCTCGCGGAGTCTGAACACTGAAGCTTTCTTT.

This clonotype was counted only a few times. J is TRBJ1-3 and V is TRBV7-3, with D perhaps matching TRBD1 (5 bases). This CDR3 spans 15 amino acids. CDR1 and CDR2 (germline): SGHTA, FQGTGA. V lost 9 bases to trimming and J lost 0 bases, with 15 bases between them. The CDR3 bases are TGTGCCAGTTCGCAGGGCGCCCACTCTGGAAACACCATATATTTT. This gives the protein CASSQGAHSGNTIYF.

This clonotype was observed a few times. The rearrangement joins TRBV20-1 to TRBJ1-2; D is unresolved. There are 13 residues in the CDR3. Looked up from germline, CDR1 is DFQATT and CDR2 is SNEGSKA (reference sequence). The V gene lost 3 bases and the J gene lost 4 bases, with 12 bases spanning the gap. CDR3 nucleotide sequence: TGCAGTGCTAGTAAGGTCGGCCCCTATGGCTACACCTTC. Amino acids: CSASKVGPYGYTF.

This clonotype has a handful of counts. J is TRBJ2-7 and V is TRBV20-1, with 10 bases fitting TRBD2. The germline gives CDR1 DFQATT, CDR2 SNEGSKA (reference sequence). This CDR3 contains 15 residues. With 3 bases clipped from V and 4 bases from J, the junction kept 9 bases outside the gene matches. CDR3 region: CSARVLAGARYEQYF. CDR3 DNA: TGCAGTGCTAGGGTCCTAGCGGGGGCAAGGTACGAGCAGTACTTC.

This clonotype was observed a few times. An end of the junction differs from the germline gene, which may be a read error. This chain links TRBV7-3 with TRBJ2-1; 7 nucleotides align to TRBD2. The CDR3 length is 15 residues. The V gene's germline CDR1 is SGHTA and CDR2 FQGTGA. Written as DNA, the CDR3 is TGTGCCAGCAGCTTAGGAACAGCGGGGATGGAGACCCAGTACTTT. It is translated as CASSLGTAGMETQYF.

This clonotype was counted between two and nine times. CDR3 sequence reads: CSARSEGYGYTF. CDR3 DNA: TGCAGTGCTAGGAGTGAAGGGTATGGCTACACCTTC. The V and J genes are TRBV20-1 and TRBJ1-2; D ambiguous. CDR3 length equals 12 residues. Trimming took off 3 bases at V and 5 bases at J, with 10 bases between the two ends. CDR1 and CDR2 from the germline V gene are DFQATT and SNEGSKA (reference sequence).

The V gene is TRBV4-2, the J gene TRBJ1-6; D remains ambiguous. Germline CDR1 reads LGHNA; CDR2 reads YNFKEQ. The CDR3 spans 14 residues. Trimming left V 4 bases short and J 10 bases short, with 14 bases between. The CDR3 region is CASSLLGGKSPLHF. The CDR3 nucleotides are TGTGCCAGCAGCCTGCTGGGAGGGAAGTCACCCCTCCACTTT.

The genes are TRBV7-9 and TRBJ2-5, with TRBD2 matching over 8 bases. TRBJ2-7 explains the end of the DNA better; the J call may be wrong. The CDR3 totals 16 residues. The germline V gene has CDR1 SEHNR and CDR2 FQNEAQ (reference sequence). In DNA form, the CDR3 reads TGTGCCAGCAGCTTAGAGGGTAGCGGGGCTGGTGTCGAGCAGTACTTC. Its protein product is CASSLEGSGAGVEQYF.

V and J are TRBV20-1 and TRBJ1-1; D is unresolved. This CDR3 is built from 13 residues. V lost 1 base to trimming and J lost 0 bases, with 6 bases between them. Germline V lookup: CDR1 DFQATT, CDR2 SNEGSKA (reference sequence). DNA of the CDR3: TGCAGTGCTAGAGCACACCTGAACACTGAAGCTTTCTTT. The encoded protein is CSARAHLNTEAFF.